The clone carrying this T cell receptor beta chain was seen ten or more times. This sample was taken from a study of T cells in Graves' hyperthyroidism and ophthalmopathy. The patients, who ranged from 18 to 65 in age, presented with newly diagnosed hyperthyroidism lasting under 2 months. The source material, RNA transcripts, was used to amplify TCR beta CDR3 regions. A set of HTBI primers served as the primers for a first-round RT-PCR of the TCR CDR3. TCRdb passed the multiplex PCR reads through MiXCR, listing each CDR3 protein once. The sample lists 200,000 or so distinct CDR3 sequences, less than 20% occurring once. The CDR3 covers 14 residues. V dropped 3 bases and J dropped 3 bases, with 12 bases sitting between them. Germline CDR1 MGHDK, CDR2 SYGVNS.

The chain carries TRBV25-1 and TRBJ2-7, with a weak D call TRBD2 (6 bases). The receptor was derived from a woman aged 45-60 years with Graves' hyperthyroidism. Sequencing used blood. The CDR3 sequence is CASSDSAGNYEQYF. The CDR3 nucleotides read TGTGCCAGCAGTGATTCGGCGGGGAACTACGAGCAGTACTTC.